This record looks at one T cell receptor beta chain sequence and its context. Its antigen is currently unknown. Controls came from buffy coats of healthy blood donors. The CDR3 sequence is 12 residues long. Trimming took 2 bases from V and 7 from J, leaving 8 bases between them. The V gene's germline CDR1 is MDHEN and CDR2 SYDVKM. The record originates from a study of STAT5B mutations in CD4+ large granular lymphocyte leukemia. The study's findings and limits: Main leukemic clonotypes were patient-specific, but roughly 26% appeared at low frequency elsewhere. Patient CD4-sorted repertoires stayed more clonal than healthy ones after leukemic-clone removal. 8/27 top patient clones versus 2/35 control clones were TRBV06-family.

Method: immunoSEQ multiplex PCR; TCRdb's copy keeps in-frame clones and lacks some. The table records some 32,000 clones, over 80% of them present only once. This TCR was sampled from a human donor in good health. The chain is built from TRBV28 and TRBJ1-1; D is possibly TRBD1 (5 bases). Sequenced: CD4+ T cells from blood buffy coats. The CDR3 is CASSLRGDEAFF. The CDR3 DNA reads TGTGCCAGCAGTTTAAGGGGAGATGAAGCTTTCTTT.